This TCR beta chain was identified in a study of graft-versus-host responses after intestinal transplantation. About the research overall: Transplantation in recipients was multivisceral, liver-intestinal, or isolated intestinal.

Study results and caveats: Some patients had graft-donor T cell macrochimerism, and their allografts showed high graft-versus-host to host-versus-graft clonal ratios.

This clone was found once. The target antigen is unknown. Profiled with immunoSEQ multiplex PCR; TCRdb holds only in-frame clones, not every one. This sample has 80,000 to 100,000 clones, with 90% to 95% found just once. Germline CDR1 and CDR2: PRHDT and FYEKMQ (reference sequence). Trimming at V came to 3 bases and at J to 8 bases, leaving 3 bases not matched to a gene. The CDR3 sequence is 13 residues long. Sequenced material: unstimulated CD4+ T cells sorted from spleen or lymph node cells, taken before transplant. The rearrangement joins TRBV13 to TRBJ2-3, with TRBD2 identical over 9 bases. This receptor was taken from a human donor who was the organ donor for an intestinal transplant. CDR3 region: CASSLRGGGTQYF. The CDR3 bases are TGTGCCAGCAGCTTGCGGGGGGGCGGTACGCAGTATTTT.